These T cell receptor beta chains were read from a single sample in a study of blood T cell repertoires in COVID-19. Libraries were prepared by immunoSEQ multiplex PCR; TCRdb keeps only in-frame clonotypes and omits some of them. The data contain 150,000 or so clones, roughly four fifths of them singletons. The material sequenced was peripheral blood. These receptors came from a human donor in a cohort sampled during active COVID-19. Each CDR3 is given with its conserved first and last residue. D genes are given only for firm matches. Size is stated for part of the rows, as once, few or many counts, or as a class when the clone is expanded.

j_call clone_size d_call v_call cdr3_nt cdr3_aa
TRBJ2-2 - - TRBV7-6 TGTGCCAGCAGCTTACGTCCCATGGAGGGCCGCGACGGGGAGCTGTTTTTT CASSLRPMEGRDGELFF
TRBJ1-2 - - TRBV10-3 TGTGCCATCGAGGGCCGACGCGACTATGGCTACACCTTC CAIEGRRDYGYTF
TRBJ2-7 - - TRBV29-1 TGCAGCGTTGAAGATTCCAGAACCTACGAGCAGTACTTC CSVEDSRTYEQYF
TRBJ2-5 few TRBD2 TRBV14 TGTGCCAGCAGCCAAGATCGCGGGGGACAAGAGACCCAGTACTTC CASSQDRGGQETQYF
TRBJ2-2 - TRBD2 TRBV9 TGTGCCAGCGGACTAGCGGGAGACAGCAACACCGGGGAGCTGTTTTTT CASGLAGDSNTGELFF
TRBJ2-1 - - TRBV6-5 TGTGCCAGCTCAGGTAGTTGGGACAATGAGCAGTTCTTC CASSGSWDNEQFF
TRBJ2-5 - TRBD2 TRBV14 TGTGCCAGCAGCCATGGAGCGGGGGGCCCCCCTATTGAGACCCAGTACTTC CASSHGAGGPPIETQYF
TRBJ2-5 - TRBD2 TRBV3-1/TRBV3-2 TGTGCCAGCAGCTCGTCTATAGCGGGGGACCAAGAGACCCAGTACTTC CASSSSIAGDQETQYF
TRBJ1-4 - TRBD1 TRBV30 TGTGCCTGGAACAGGGGGGGTGAAAAACTGTTTTTT CAWNRGGEKLFF
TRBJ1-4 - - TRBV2 TGTGCCAGCAGTAAAACGGACAGCCTTAATGAAAAACTGTTTTTT CASSKTDSLNEKLFF
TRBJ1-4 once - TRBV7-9 TGTGCCAGCAGCCCAAGTGGGGGGACCTCTAATGAAAAACTGTTTTTT CASSPSGGTSNEKLFF
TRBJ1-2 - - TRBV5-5 TGTGCCAGCAGCTTGGCATCGGACACCATCTATGGCTACACCTTC CASSLASDTIYGYTF
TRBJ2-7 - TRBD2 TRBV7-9 TGTGCCAGCAGCTTTAAGGGAGCGGGGGAGCAGTACTTC CASSFKGAGEQYF
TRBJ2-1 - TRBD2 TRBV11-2 TGTGCCAGCAGCTTATCGGCTAGCGGGGGCAATGAGCAGTTCTTC CASSLSASGGNEQFF
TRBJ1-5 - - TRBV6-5 TGTGCCAGCAGTTACGGCAGGGGTGGGAATCAGCCCCAGCATTTT CASSYGRGGNQPQHF
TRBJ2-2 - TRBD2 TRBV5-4 TGTGCCAGCAGCTTCCCTAAGACTAGCGGGTCCACCGGGGAGCTGTTTTTT CASSFPKTSGSTGELFF
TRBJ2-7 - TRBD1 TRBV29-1 TGCAGCGTTGGGACAGGGACCTACGAGCAGTACTTC CSVGTGTYEQYF
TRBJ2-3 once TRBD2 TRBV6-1 TGTGCCAGCAGTGATAGGGCGGGAGTGGGCACAGATACGCAGTATTTT CASSDRAGVGTDTQYF
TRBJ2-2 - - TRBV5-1 TGCGCCAGCAGCTTGGCCGCATCGAGGGTTTTCACCGGGGAGCTGTTTTTT CASSLAASRVFTGELFF
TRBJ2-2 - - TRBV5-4 TGTGCCAGCAGCGGAAAGGACAGCCTTGGGGAGCTGTTTTTT CASSGKDSLGELFF
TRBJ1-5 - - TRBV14 TGTGCCAGCAGCCAGAGCTACAATCAGCCCCAGCATTTT CASSQSYNQPQHF
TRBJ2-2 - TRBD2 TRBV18 TGTGCCAGCTCACCAAACGCGGGGGCCGGGGAGCTGTTTTTT CASSPNAGAGELFF
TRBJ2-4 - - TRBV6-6 TGTGCCAGCAGTTACTCCCTGGGGCTAGCCAAAAACATTCAGTACTTC CASSYSLGLAKNIQYF
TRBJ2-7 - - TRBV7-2 TGTGCCAGCAGCTTAAGTATTTCAGGCGGGGACTACGAGCAGTACTTC CASSLSISGGDYEQYF
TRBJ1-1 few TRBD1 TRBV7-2 TGTGCCAGCAGCTTGACAGGGGGCTTGGAAGCTTTCTTT CASSLTGGLEAFF
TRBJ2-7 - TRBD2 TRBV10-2 TGCGCCAGCAGCCTGACTAGCGGGGGGGAGGAGCAGTACTTC CASSLTSGGEEQYF
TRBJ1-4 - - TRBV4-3 TGCGCCAGCAGCCCAAAAGGGGGAAAGGATGAAAAACTGTTTTTT CASSPKGGKDEKLFF
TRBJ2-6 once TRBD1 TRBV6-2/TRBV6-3 TGTGCCATCAGCCGGGACAGGATTAACTCTGGGGCCAACGTCCTGACTTTC CAISRDRINSGANVLTF
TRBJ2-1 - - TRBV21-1 TGTGCCAGCAGCAACCCGGGGGTTCTGCGCTACAATGAGCAGTTCTTC CASSNPGVLRYNEQFF
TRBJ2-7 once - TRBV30 TGTGCCTGGAGTCCAAGCCCCGGCAGGGCGTTGAACGAGCAGTACTTC CAWSPSPGRALNEQYF
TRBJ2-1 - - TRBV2 TGTGCCAGCAGGAAGACAGGTTGGGTAGACTACAATGAGCAGTTCTTC CASRKTGWVDYNEQFF
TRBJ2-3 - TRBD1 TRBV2 TGTGCCAGCACCTTCGACAGGGTGAGGACAGATACGCAGTATTTT CASTFDRVRTDTQYF
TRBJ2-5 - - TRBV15 TGTGCCACCAGCAGCCCAGGGGCAGAGACCCAGTACTTC CATSSPGAETQYF
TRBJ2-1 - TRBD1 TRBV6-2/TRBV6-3 TGTGCCAGCAGTTATTGGGGGACAGGGATTTACAATGAGCAGTTCTTC CASSYWGTGIYNEQFF
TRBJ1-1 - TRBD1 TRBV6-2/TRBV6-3 TGTGCCAGCAGTTATATTAACAGGGGGCAAGTAGGCACTGAAGCTTTCTTT CASSYINRGQVGTEAFF
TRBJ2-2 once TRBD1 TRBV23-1 TGCGCCAGCAGTCAATCGGGGACAGCGAACACCGGGGAGCTGTTTTTT CASSQSGTANTGELFF
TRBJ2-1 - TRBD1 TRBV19 TGTGCCAGTACAGGGGGACGGGGTATTGGGGAGCAGTTCTTC CASTGGRGIGEQFF
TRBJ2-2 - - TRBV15 TGTGCCACCAGCACCCGCCGAGCAACCGGGGAGCTGTTTTTT CATSTRRATGELFF
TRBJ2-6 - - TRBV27 TGTGCCAGCAGTTTATCTGCCGTTGGAGCTGGGGCCAACGTCCTGACTTTC CASSLSAVGAGANVLTF
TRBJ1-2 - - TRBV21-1 TGTGCCAGCAGAGAACAGGGCGCTGGCTACACCTTC CASREQGAGYTF
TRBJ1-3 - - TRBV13 TGTGCCAGCAGCTTAGAGGAGGCTGGAAACACCATATATTTT CASSLEEAGNTIYF
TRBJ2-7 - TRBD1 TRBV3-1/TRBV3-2 TGTGCCAGCAGCCAAGATACGGGACAGGGGCTATACGAGCAGTACTTC CASSQDTGQGLYEQYF
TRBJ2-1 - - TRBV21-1 TGTGCCAGCAGCCCTCCCGGGCCCTATGCCCAGCGGGGCCGGTACAATGAGCAGTTCTTC CASSPPGPYAQRGRYNEQFF
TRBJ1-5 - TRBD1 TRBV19 TGTGCCAGTAGAAGACAGGGGCCCAATCAGCCCCAGCATTTT CASRRQGPNQPQHF
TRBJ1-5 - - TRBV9 TGTGCCAGCAGCGTAGACGGGTATCAGCCCCAGCATTTT CASSVDGYQPQHF
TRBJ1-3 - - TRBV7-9 TGTGCCAGCAGCTTAGTGGACAGACGAAACACCATATATTTT CASSLVDRRNTIYF
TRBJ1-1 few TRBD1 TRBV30 TGTGCCTGGGGAAAAACCCGACAGGGGTTGACTGAAGCTTTCTTT CAWGKTRQGLTEAFF
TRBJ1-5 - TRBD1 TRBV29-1 TGCAGCGTCGGGACAGGGGGCTTCGAGCCCCAGCATTTT CSVGTGGFEPQHF
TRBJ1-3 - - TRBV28 TGTGCCAGCAGTCCACCTCGGGATTTT CASSPPRDF
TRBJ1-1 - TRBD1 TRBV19 TGTGCCAGTAGTATGTGGACAGGGGGCGCCGGGGAAGCTTTCTTT CASSMWTGGAGEAFF
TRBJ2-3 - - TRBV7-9 TGTGCCAGCAGAACGAGGACGGGAAGCACAGATACGCAGTATTTT CASRTRTGSTDTQYF
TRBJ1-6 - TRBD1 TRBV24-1 TGTGCCAAAATCCCCGGGACAGGGTATAGCTCCTATAATTCACCCCTCCACTTT CAKIPGTGYSSYNSPLHF
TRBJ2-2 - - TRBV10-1 TGCGCCAGCAGTGACAGCGGAACCGGGGAGCTGTTTTTT CASSDSGTGELFF
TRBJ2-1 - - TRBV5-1 TGCGCCAGCAGCGCAGGACAGTCGGACCAAAGGCAGTTCTTC CASSAGQSDQRQFF
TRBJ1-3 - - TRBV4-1 TGCGCCAGCAGCCAAATTTTGGCAGGGCCGACTGGAAACACCATATATTTT CASSQILAGPTGNTIYF
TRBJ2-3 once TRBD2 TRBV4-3 TGCGCCAGCAGCCAGGGAGGGACTAGCGGGAGGGGAGATACGCAGTATTTT CASSQGGTSGRGDTQYF
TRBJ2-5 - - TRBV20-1 TGCAGTGCTAGCACCTCCGGGACCCAGTACTTC CSASTSGTQYF
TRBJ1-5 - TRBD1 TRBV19 TGTGCCAGTAGTATTATACGACAGGGTAGGTATCAGCCCCAGCATTTT CASSIIRQGRYQPQHF